This entry describes one TCR beta chain. The junction and the germline gene differ at one end; a read error may be behind it. This was the immunoSEQ v3 assay. Sequencing depth was around 2 million read pairs for survey level, about 5-6 million for deep. Assay: immunoSEQ multiplex PCR; the TCRdb copy retains only in-frame clones and omits some. The sample carries 50,000 or so clones, 60% to 85% recorded once. This entry comes from a study of TIL therapy for anti-PD-1-resistant metastatic lung cancer. Time point reported: pre-treatment sample, taken before nivolumab and TIL therapy. Tumor tissue came from excised metastases, mostly pleural nodules or supraclavicular lymph nodes. CDR1 SSHAT and CDR2 FNYEAQ come from the germline V gene (reference sequence). The CDR3 is made up of 13 amino acids.

V and J are TRBV7-7 and TRBJ2-2, with D tentatively TRBD2 (5 bases). The receptor comes from a person aged 30 to 80 with non-small cell lung cancer. Sequenced here: tumor tissue, sampled at baseline. The CDR3 DNA reads as TGTGCTAGCAGCTTAGCGAGGGCCGGGGAGCTATTTTTT. Its translation is CASSLARAGELFF.